This TCR beta chain is drawn from a study of CD8 T cells in Susac syndrome. In the study overall: Sequenced Susac syndrome patients included five or six with active disease and 8 or 9 who were in remission.

Random hexamers were used to reverse transcribe roughly 0.45 to 1 ug of RNA. From the immunoSEQ multiplex PCR reads, TCRdb called clonotypes with MiXCR, one entry per CDR3 protein. This table holds approximately 190,000 distinct CDR3 sequences, approximately 96% found once. Details on this clonotype: Its target is unknown.

The study's findings and limits: Clonal expansion was absent from the CD4+ T cell repertoires in Susac syndrome.

FACS was used to enrich TEMRA cells, whereas the CD8+ and CD4+ T cells were obtained by negative isolation. Sequencing was carried out using CD4+ T cells from PBMCs. The TCR sequence derives from a human donor with Susac syndrome.

CDR3 in amino acids: CASSYGGGGNSPLHF. The DNA of the CDR3 is TGTGCCAGCAGTTACGGGGGGGGTGGGAATTCACCCCTCCACTTT. The chain uses TRBV6-5 and TRBJ1-6; TRBD1 is a possible D gene (5 bases). V was cut by 2 bases and J by 7 bases, with 12 bases left in between. CDR1 and CDR2 from the germline V gene are MNHEY and SVGAGI. The CDR3 spans 15 residues.